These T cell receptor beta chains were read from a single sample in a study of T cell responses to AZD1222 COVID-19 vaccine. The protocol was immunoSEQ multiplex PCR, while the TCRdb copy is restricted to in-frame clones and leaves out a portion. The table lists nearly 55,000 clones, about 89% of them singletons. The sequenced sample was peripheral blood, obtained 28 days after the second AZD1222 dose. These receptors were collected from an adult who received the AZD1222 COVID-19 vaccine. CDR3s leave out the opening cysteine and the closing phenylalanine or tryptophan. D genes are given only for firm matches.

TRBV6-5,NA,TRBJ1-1,ASDFGIDTEAF
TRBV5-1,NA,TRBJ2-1,ASPTNSSYNEQF
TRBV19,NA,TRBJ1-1,ASTPPIRGSWDLNTEAF
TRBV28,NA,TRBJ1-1,ASSPPNTEAF
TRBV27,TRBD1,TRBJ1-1,ASSLTQGRRTEAF
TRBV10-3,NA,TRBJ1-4,AISEPGINEKLF
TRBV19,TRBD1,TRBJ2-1,ASSRDRGYNEQF
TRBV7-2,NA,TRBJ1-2,ASSHSPDNYGYT
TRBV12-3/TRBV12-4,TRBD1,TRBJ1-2,ASSGTGALGYT
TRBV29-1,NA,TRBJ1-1,SVVEGTLNTEAF
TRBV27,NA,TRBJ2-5,ASSSTGWVETQY
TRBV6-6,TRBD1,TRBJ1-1,ASSYVDRGNTEAF
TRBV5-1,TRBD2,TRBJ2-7,ASSLGLGSGSASYEQY
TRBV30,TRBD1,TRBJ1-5,AWRPTGDQPQH
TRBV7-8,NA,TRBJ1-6,ASSSQLYNSPLH
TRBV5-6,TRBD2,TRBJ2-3,ASSLALAGRTDTQY
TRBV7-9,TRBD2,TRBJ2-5,ASSLGLAGVGETQY
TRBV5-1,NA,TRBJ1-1,ASSTGPGRAEAF
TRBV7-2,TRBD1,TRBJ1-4,ASSSRQGAMVQ
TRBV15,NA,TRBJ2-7,ATSTGPSYEQY
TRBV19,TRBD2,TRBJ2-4,ATTSGVNIQY
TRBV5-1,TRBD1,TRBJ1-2,ASSILGTGYGYT
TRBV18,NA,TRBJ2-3,ASSPVLADTQY
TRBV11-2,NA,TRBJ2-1,ASSALNEQF
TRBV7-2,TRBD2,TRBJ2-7,ASSLLAGDGEQY
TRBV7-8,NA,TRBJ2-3,ASTSRGAEGDTQY
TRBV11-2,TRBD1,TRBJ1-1,ASSRRDRGSYTEAF